This T cell receptor beta chain was found in a study of PD-1 blockade in classical Hodgkin lymphoma. Findings of the study overall: The diversity seen at baseline in complete responders resembled that of newly diagnosed patients. By C4D1, CD4+ diversity increased significantly, especially in complete responders. The authors excluded patients who started nivolumab under 1 year after ASCT.

TCRdb's table, derived via immunoSEQ multiplex PCR, lists solely in-frame clones and lacks some. The table records 90,000 or so clones, roughly 78% of them present only once. To note about this clone: Its antigen is currently unknown.

The length of the CDR3 is 13 residues. Germline lookup yields CDR1 MNHNS and CDR2 SASEGT. The ends were cut back, 6 bases at V and 0 bases at J, with 6 bases in the middle. Time point defined: cycle 4 day 1 (C4D1), after less than 7 weeks of nivolumab. Each and every patient relapsed after autologous stem cell transplantation, and patients got differing brentuximab vedotin exposure. This chain connects TRBV6-1 to TRBJ1-5; no firm D call. The TCR sequence derives from a human donor with classical Hodgkin lymphoma. This specimen was peripheral blood mononuclear cells (PBMCs), taken before the fourth cycle of nivolumab. The CDR3 sequence: CASSLNSNQPQHF. The CDR3 coding sequence is TGTGCCAGCAGCTTAAATAGCAATCAGCCCCAGCATTTT.